The rows below give T cell receptor beta chains drawn from one sample of a study of OX40 agonist ivuxolimab in advanced cancers. Produced via immunoSEQ multiplex PCR; TCRdb's table is partial and in-frame only. The repertoire includes roughly 89,000 clones, around 90% of them detected once, and 6.5% to 9% sits in the top ten. This sample comprised CD4+ or CD8+ T cells sorted from blood, obtained in a trial of the OX40 agonist ivuxolimab. Receptors originate from an adult with an advanced solid tumor such as melanoma, head and neck, liver or kidney cancer. Each CDR3 is given with its conserved first and last residue. D genes are given only for firm matches. Rows give clone size only sometimes, using once, few, many, or a class for an expanded clone.

V gene: TRBV6-6; J gene: TRBJ2-2; clone size: -; D gene: -; CDR3 DNA: TGTGCCAGCAGTGGTGAGGGCTCCGGGGAGCTGTTTTTT; CDR3 protein: CASSGEGSGELFF
V gene: TRBV4-2; J gene: TRBJ2-7; clone size: -; D gene: TRBD2; CDR3 DNA: TGTGCCAGCAGCTTGGTTGGGACTAGGTTCCACGAGCAGTACTTC; CDR3 protein: CASSLVGTRFHEQYF
V gene: TRBV11-2; J gene: TRBJ2-1; clone size: -; D gene: -; CDR3 DNA: TGTGCCAGCAGCTCGACCAATGAGCAGTTCTTC; CDR3 protein: CASSSTNEQFF
V gene: TRBV19; J gene: TRBJ1-2; clone size: -; D gene: -; CDR3 DNA: TGTGCCAGTAGTATCGGGGAGCAGTCCCTATATGGCTACACCTTC; CDR3 protein: CASSIGEQSLYGYTF
V gene: TRBV28; J gene: TRBJ2-7; clone size: few; D gene: -; CDR3 DNA: TGTGCCAGCAGTTTTACTTCTACCTACGAGCAGTACTTC; CDR3 protein: CASSFTSTYEQYF
V gene: TRBV30; J gene: TRBJ1-5; clone size: -; D gene: -; CDR3 DNA: TGTGCCTGGAGTTCTTTCCTAGACTCATGGAATCAGCCCCAGCATTTT; CDR3 protein: CAWSSFLDSWNQPQHF
V gene: TRBV5-1; J gene: TRBJ2-7; clone size: -; D gene: -; CDR3 DNA: TGCGCCAGCAGCTTCCAAGGACGGGTGTCCTACGAGCAGTACTTC; CDR3 protein: CASSFQGRVSYEQYF
V gene: TRBV19; J gene: TRBJ2-3; clone size: once; D gene: TRBD2; CDR3 DNA: TGTGCCAGTAGGATCAGCGGGAGGGGGTTAGATACGCAGTATTTT; CDR3 protein: CASRISGRGLDTQYF
V gene: TRBV2; J gene: TRBJ2-7; clone size: -; D gene: -; CDR3 DNA: TGTGCCAGCCAAGGGAGGTCCCAACCCTACGAGCAGTACTTC; CDR3 protein: CASQGRSQPYEQYF
V gene: TRBV4-2; J gene: TRBJ2-3; clone size: -; D gene: -; CDR3 DNA: TGTGCCAGCAGCTTCACAGTCGATACGCAGTATTTT; CDR3 protein: CASSFTVDTQYF
V gene: TRBV18; J gene: TRBJ1-5; clone size: -; D gene: -; CDR3 DNA: TGTGCCAGCTCATGGGACGGGAGAGGGCAGCCCCAGCATTTT; CDR3 protein: CASSWDGRGQPQHF
V gene: TRBV7-8; J gene: TRBJ2-3; clone size: -; D gene: TRBD1; CDR3 DNA: TGTGCCAGCAGCTTAGCCCCTGACAGGGGGCGAACAGATACGCAGTATTTT; CDR3 protein: CASSLAPDRGRTDTQYF
V gene: TRBV7-9; J gene: TRBJ1-1; clone size: -; D gene: TRBD1; CDR3 DNA: TGTGCCAGCAGCGGCCGGGACAGACCTGAAGCTTTCTTT; CDR3 protein: CASSGRDRPEAFF
V gene: TRBV7-9; J gene: TRBJ2-1; clone size: -; D gene: TRBD2; CDR3 DNA: TGTGCCAGCAGCTTAGGCGGGGGGATCTACAATGAGCAGTTCTTC; CDR3 protein: CASSLGGGIYNEQFF
V gene: TRBV21-1; J gene: TRBJ2-5; clone size: -; D gene: -; CDR3 DNA: TGTGCCAGCAGCAAAGGAGGACTAGCGGGGCCTCAAGAGACCCAGTACTTC; CDR3 protein: CASSKGGLAGPQETQYF
V gene: TRBV6-5; J gene: TRBJ2-2; clone size: -; D gene: TRBD1; CDR3 DNA: TGTGCCAGCAGTACCAGGGGGCCGAACACCGGGGAGCTGTTTTTT; CDR3 protein: CASSTRGPNTGELFF
V gene: TRBV27; J gene: TRBJ1-2; clone size: -; D gene: -; CDR3 DNA: TGTGCCACCCTTCCCGCTGGGGGCGGCTATGGCTACACCTTC; CDR3 protein: CATLPAGGGYGYTF
V gene: TRBV27; J gene: TRBJ2-1; clone size: -; D gene: TRBD1; CDR3 DNA: TGTGCCAGCAGTTCTTCAGGGGGAGAAGCGGAGAAGCAGTTCTTC; CDR3 protein: CASSSSGGEAEKQFF